Listed below are T cell receptor beta chains from one sample, sequenced in a study of blood T cell repertoires in COVID-19. Using immunoSEQ multiplex PCR, the repertoire was profiled, and TCRdb retains in-frame clones only, with some absent. This sample carries fewer than 150,000 clones, roughly 72% of them seen once, and the ten largest clones take approximately 11%. The sequenced material came from peripheral blood. Receptors were obtained from a human donor in a cohort sampled during active COVID-19. CDR3s include the opening cysteine and the closing phenylalanine or tryptophan. A D gene is named only where the DNA matches it firmly. Clone sizes are given selectively: once, few, many, or a class where the clone is expanded.

CDR3 DNA | CDR3 protein | D gene | clone size | J gene | V gene
TGTGCCAGCAGGCCACCAGGCCACGAGCAGTACTTC | CASRPPGHEQYF | NA | NA | TRBJ2-7 | TRBV27
TGTGCCAGCAGCTTACTGGCAGGGACAGGGGCGTACAATGAGCAGTTCTTC | CASSLLAGTGAYNEQFF | TRBD1 | NA | TRBJ2-1 | TRBV7-9
TGTGCCAGCTCACTAGGACTAGCTGGCTATGAGCAGTTCTTC | CASSLGLAGYEQFF | TRBD2 | NA | TRBJ2-1 | TRBV18
TGTGCCAGCGCAGCGGGGCATCCCACAGATACGCAGTATTTT | CASAAGHPTDTQYF | TRBD2 | NA | TRBJ2-3 | TRBV7-9
TGCGCCAGCAGTGGTGCGGGGGGCCAAGAGACCCAGTACTTC | CASSGAGGQETQYF | TRBD2 | NA | TRBJ2-5 | TRBV10-2
TGCGCCAGCATGGAGCTTAGCTCCTACGAGCAGTACTTC | CASMELSSYEQYF | NA | few | TRBJ2-7 | TRBV10-2
TGTGCCAGCAGCTTACAGTCCTACACTGAAGCTTTCTTT | CASSLQSYTEAFF | NA | once | TRBJ1-1 | TRBV7-6
TGTGCCAGCAGCTCAACGGACAGGGATTCACCCCTCCACTTT | CASSSTDRDSPLHF | TRBD1 | few | TRBJ1-6 | TRBV5-8
TGCAGCGTAGAGGGGACAGGGTCGACCCAGTACTTC | CSVEGTGSTQYF | TRBD1 | NA | TRBJ2-5 | TRBV29-1
TGTGCCAGCAGCTCCCACGGGGATGAGCAGTTCTTC | CASSSHGDEQFF | NA | NA | TRBJ2-1 | TRBV7-9
TGTGCCAGTAGACCACAGGCTTGGAGCAATCAGCCCCAGCATTTT | CASRPQAWSNQPQHF | NA | once | TRBJ1-5 | TRBV19
TGTGCCAGCACCTCCAGGCTAGCGGGGGCCGATTACAATGAGCAGTTCTTC | CASTSRLAGADYNEQFF | TRBD2 | NA | TRBJ2-1 | TRBV27
TGTGCCAGCAGTGAGGGGCTAGCGGGGGGTGATGAGCAGTTCTTC | CASSEGLAGGDEQFF | TRBD2 | NA | TRBJ2-1 | TRBV6-1
TGTGCCAGCAGCTCCACCGGCGGGACAGTCGAACCCCTCCACTTT | CASSSTGGTVEPLHF | TRBD1 | NA | TRBJ1-6 | TRBV7-3
TGTGCCAGCAGCTCCATGTCTCTAGGGGGAGGGCACTATGGCTACACCTTC | CASSSMSLGGGHYGYTF | NA | NA | TRBJ1-2 | TRBV11-2
TGTGCCAGCAACCTCGGACTCTTCCAGTACTTC | CASNLGLFQYF | NA | once | TRBJ2-5 | TRBV6-5
TGTGCCAGCGGGTTTGGGACAGGGACTCCGAACACTGAAGCTTTCTTT | CASGFGTGTPNTEAFF | TRBD1 | NA | TRBJ1-1 | TRBV5-4
TGCGCCAGCAGCCCCCGGGCGGGGGCGGGCAATCAGCCCCAGCATTTT | CASSPRAGAGNQPQHF | NA | NA | TRBJ1-5 | TRBV4-1
TGTGCCAGCAGCCTCTACCTTACAGGGGGCACTGAAGCTTTCTTT | CASSLYLTGGTEAFF | TRBD1 | few | TRBJ1-1 | TRBV5-6
TGTGCCAGCAGCTTTCAGGGGCTCACAGATACGCAGTATTTT | CASSFQGLTDTQYF | NA | NA | TRBJ2-3 | TRBV5-6
TGTGCCAGCGTGAGACAGGGTAACACTGAAGCTTTCTTT | CASVRQGNTEAFF | TRBD1 | NA | TRBJ1-1 | TRBV6-5
TGTGCCAGCAGCTTTCCGGGAACCCCCACAGATACGCAGTATTTT | CASSFPGTPTDTQYF | NA | NA | TRBJ2-3 | TRBV5-4
TGCGCCGGCGCCAGCGGTTTTAACTATGGCTACACCTTC | CAGASGFNYGYTF | NA | NA | TRBJ1-2 | TRBV10-2
TGTGCCAGCAGTACCCGACACGAAAAATATGAAAAACTGTTTTTT | CASSTRHEKYEKLFF | NA | NA | TRBJ1-4 | TRBV28
TGCAGCGTGGGAAGGACAGGTAAAGATACGCAGTATTTT | CSVGRTGKDTQYF | TRBD1 | NA | TRBJ2-3 | TRBV29-1
TGTGCCAGCAGCCTCCGGGACAGGAATGAGCAGTTCTTC | CASSLRDRNEQFF | TRBD1 | NA | TRBJ2-1 | TRBV12-3/TRBV12-4
TGTGCCAGCAGTCCCGGAGTAACTGGGGCCAACGTCCTGACTTTC | CASSPGVTGANVLTF | NA | once | TRBJ2-6 | TRBV28
TGTGCCAGCAGGAAGCCCGGGACTAGCGGGGTATTATGGTACTTC | CASRKPGTSGVLWYF | TRBD2 | NA | TRBJ2-5 | TRBV6-5
TGTGCCAGTACCCACAGGGGTGATCAGCCCCAGCATTTT | CASTHRGDQPQHF | TRBD1 | NA | TRBJ1-5 | TRBV19
TGTGCCAGCTCACCCCCTGACAGTTACAATGAGCAGTTCTTC | CASSPPDSYNEQFF | NA | NA | TRBJ2-1 | TRBV18
TGCGCCAGCACCCCGGACAGCGATGAAAAACTGTTTTTT | CASTPDSDEKLFF | NA | NA | TRBJ1-4 | TRBV5-1
TGCGCCAGCAGCTCCGGACAGACCTACGAGCAGTACTTC | CASSSGQTYEQYF | NA | NA | TRBJ2-7 | TRBV5-1
TGTGCCAGCAGTTCCTACTATAATTCACCCCTCCACTTT | CASSSYYNSPLHF | NA | NA | TRBJ1-6 | TRBV27
TGTGCCAGCAGCCAAGATCTCATGGGGGGTGGGAATTCACCCCTCCACTTT | CASSQDLMGGGNSPLHF | NA | few | TRBJ1-6 | TRBV4-2
TGTGCCAGCAGTCCCACAGCGACAGGCCTCCGGTTAAATGGCTACACCTTC | CASSPTATGLRLNGYTF | NA | NA | TRBJ1-2 | TRBV28